The rows below give T cell receptor beta chains drawn from one sample of a study of Graves' ophthalmopathy and Graves' hyperthyroidism. TCRdb ran MiXCR on the multiplex PCR reads and lists one entry per CDR3 protein. The profile shows hundreds of thousands of distinct CDR3 sequences, around 42% of them singletons. The specimen was peripheral blood. Source of these receptors: an adult man with Graves' ophthalmopathy. CDR3s include the opening cysteine and the closing phenylalanine or tryptophan. A D gene is named only where the DNA matches it firmly.

V | D | CDR3
TRBV10-3 | TRBD1 | CAIRDEGAETQYF
TRBV7-2 | TRBD1 | CASSQNTGGFYGYTF
TRBV7-9 | - | CASSLRGRTIQETQYF
TRBV2 | - | CASSADKNTEAFF
TRBV29-1 | - | CSVASVNTGELFF
TRBV2 | - | CASRDVDRMNTEAFF
TRBV29-1 | TRBD1 | CSVEDTGQGGRGLFF
TRBV9 | - | CASSVVGAGGELFF
TRBV5-5 | - | CASSRGGGLNEKLFF
TRBV12-3/TRBV12-4 | TRBD1 | CASRETGGSQPQHF
TRBV20-1 | - | CSARKTARYEQYF
TRBV12-3/TRBV12-4 | - | CASSLRRLQETQYF
TRBV2 | TRBD1 | CASITKQGSYNEQFF
TRBV9 | - | CASSVGGVDEQYF
TRBV20-1 | - | CSARRVEEGAFF
TRBV10-2 | - | CASSYSPSSEETQYF
TRBV12-3/TRBV12-4 | TRBD2 | CASSLAETFYEQYF
TRBV3-1 | - | CASSQENLNYGYTF
TRBV5-1 | TRBD1 | CASSSQGADEKLSF
TRBV14 | - | CASSLREYTEAFF
TRBV7-2 | TRBD2 | CASSPLAGHLQETQYF
TRBV27 | - | CASSLSPAEWNTEAFF
TRBV7-9 | - | CASSDTGTGVDEQYF
TRBV10-2 | TRBD1 | CASRETGAGNTIYF
TRBV7-9 | - | CASSFEEVPPIGYTF
TRBV29-1 | - | CSAMTGVSYEQYF
TRBV5-1 | - | CASTLTGGNTEAFF
TRBV29-1 | - | CGVEWAQRRNTIYF
TRBV18 | - | CASSPPERRHEQYF
TRBV4-1 | - | CASSQVISTGYNYGYTF
TRBV24-1 | - | CATSGRQGPTGELFF
TRBV7-9 | TRBD1 | CASRGTGHYGYTF
TRBV7-2 | - | CASSLRAPIGDGYTF
TRBV29-1 | - | CSVGGVKGYTF
TRBV10-1 | TRBD1 | CASSESGTGQGANTEAFF
TRBV10-3 | - | CAISELSGEISYEQYF
TRBV25-1 | - | CASVGSWEAQYF
TRBV29-1 | TRBD1 | CSVEGQGSNEQYF
TRBV10-3 | - | CAISMTTTECEQYF
TRBV2 | - | CASSVDGRGENSPLHF
TRBV6-9 | TRBD2 | CASSSPLWREGLSYEQYF
TRBV7-2 | TRBD1 | CASSSGQGTSGYTF
TRBV2 | - | CASSEVQAGELFF
TRBV19 | - | CASSIENPGSYEQYF
TRBV14 | - | CASSLYGAGGYTF
TRBV20-1 | TRBD1 | CSARETGRVVNSPLHF
TRBV2 | TRBD2 | CASSSGLAGFSYEQYF
TRBV10-3 | - | CASTGGLRGGYTF
TRBV20-1 | - | CSAPVPGLEGYGYTF
TRBV20-1 | TRBD1 | CSASIGGKTQYF
TRBV20-1 | - | CSALPREGNTIYF